The 24 T cell receptor beta chains below were found in one sample sequenced in a study of T cell changes during pregnancy in multiple sclerosis. Assay used: immunoSEQ multiplex PCR; TCRdb lists only in-frame clones, some missing. There are approximately 110,000 clones in the sample; approximately 90% occur only once, and 1.5% to 1.7% lies in the top ten. The sample consisted of peripheral blood, taken in the third trimester of pregnancy. Every receptor here comes from a female donor with multiple sclerosis, enrolled in a pregnancy study.

The rearrangement joins TRBV19 to TRBJ2-3; possible D gene TRBD2, 6 bases. This CDR3 contains 14 residues. V lost 1 base and J lost 2, with 7 bases in between. The V gene's germline CDR1 is LNHDA and CDR2 SQIVND (reference sequence). For the CDR3, the DNA is TGTGCCAGTAGTATAGGGGGGGACACAGATACGCAGTATTTT. Translation: CASSIGGDTDTQYF.

The chain couples TRBV30 to TRBJ2-3; TRBD1 matches at 7 bases. Germline lookup yields CDR1 GTSNPN and CDR2 SVGIG (reference sequence). The CDR3 totals 14 residues. The trim removed 5 bases at V and 1 base at J, leaving 6 bases unmatched. As DNA, the CDR3 is TGTGCCTGGGGCAGGGGGTTCGGCACAGATACGCAGTATTTT. This gives the protein CAWGRGFGTDTQYF. Together with reference TRBV30 and TRBJ2-3, the CDR3 gives the full variable domain: SQTIHQWPATLVQPVGSPLSLECTVEGTSNPNLYWYRQAAGRGLQLLFYSVGIGQISSEVPQNLSASRPQDRQFILSSKKLLLSDSGFYLCAWGRGFGTDTQYFGPGTRLTVL.

The chain recombines TRBV29-1 with TRBJ1-1; D is perhaps TRBD1 (6 bases). The CDR3 runs 14 residues. V was pared by 2 bases and J by 8 bases, with 18 bases between. From germline, CDR1 is SQVTM and CDR2 ANQGSEA. CDR3 bases: TGCAGCGTTGAACCCCGGACAGTTTCTATAGAAGCTTTCTTT. This gives the protein CSVEPRTVSIEAFF.

V usage is TRBV6-5 and J usage is TRBJ2-2; no reliable D call. The CDR3 runs 12 residues. Germline V gene sequence: CDR1 MNHEY, CDR2 SVGAGI. Between the trimmed V and J ends, which lost 4 bases and 6 bases, there was a span of 6 bases. The CDR3, as DNA: TGTGCCAGCAGTTCCCCGGCCGGGGAGCTGTTTTTT. This gives the protein CASSSPAGELFF.

The chain couples TRBV6-5 to TRBJ2-2; 7 positions agree with TRBD2. This CDR3 is 15 amino acids long. V lost 6 bases and J lost 0; bases outside the gene matches: 4. Germline loops: CDR1 MNHEY, CDR2 SVGAGI. This CDR3 reads CASSMLAANTGELFF. CDR3 nucleotides: TGTGCCAGCAGCATGCTAGCGGCGAACACCGGGGAGCTGTTTTTT.

The chain carries TRBV5-1 and TRBJ2-5; D ambiguous. From germline, CDR1 is SGHRS and CDR2 YFSETQ. This CDR3 is 13 amino acids long. V was cut by 0 bases and J by 7 bases, with 10 bases left in between. Written as DNA, the CDR3 is TGCGCCAGCAGCTTGGACCCCCCGGGGACCCAGTACTTC. This sequence encodes CASSLDPPGTQYF. Based on the CDR3 plus reference TRBV5-1 and TRBJ2-5, the full variable domain is KAGVTQTPRYLIKTRGQQVTLSCSPISGHRSVSWYQQTPGQGLQFLFEYFSETQRNKGNFPGRFSGRQFSNSRSEMNVSTLELGDSALYLCASSLDPPGTQYFGPGTRLLVL.

The chain is built from TRBV5-1 and TRBJ2-5, with D unresolved. With 0 bases removed from V and 1 base from J, the gap between germline ends came to 7 bases. Per the germline V gene, CDR1 is SGHRS and CDR2 is YFSETQ. This CDR3 spans 14 amino acids. Here the CDR3 DNA reads TGCGCCAGCAGCTTGGCCGCAGGCCAAGAGACCCAGTACTTC. It specifies CASSLAAGQETQYF.

This chain joins TRBV7-2 and TRBJ2-1; TRBD1 matches 7 bases. The V gene end was trimmed by 5 bases and the J gene end by 7 bases; junction bases not matched to a gene: 11. Germline V gene lookup returns CDR1 SGHTA and CDR2 FQGNSA. This CDR3 is 15 amino acids long. CDR3 DNA: TGTGCCAGCAGCCGACAGGGTATTTTAGGAAATGAGCAGTTCTTC. Residues: CASSRQGILGNEQFF. The full variable domain, completed using reference TRBV7-2 and TRBJ2-1, is GAGVSQSPSNKVTEKGKDVELRCDPISGHTALYWYRQSLGQGLEFLIYFQGNSAPDKSGLPSDRFSAERTGGSVSTLTIQRTQQEDSAVYLCASSRQGILGNEQFFGPGTRLTVL.

V usage is TRBV19 and J usage is TRBJ1-1; D not certain. Between the trimmed V and J ends, which lost 5 bases and 11 bases, there was a span of 12 bases. The CDR3 length is 11 residues. Germline V lookup: CDR1 LNHDA, CDR2 SQIVND (reference sequence). As DNA, the CDR3 is TGTGCCAGTAGTCTCCGACAAAGTGCTTTCTTT. This codes for CASSLRQSAFF.

The chain recombines TRBV10-1 with TRBJ2-1; tentatively, D is TRBD1 (5 bases). The CDR3 has 16 residues. Per the germline V gene, CDR1 is WNHNN and CDR2 is SYGVQD (reference sequence). The germline V and J ends were trimmed by 3 bases and 4 bases, with 16 bases remaining between them. The CDR3 DNA reads as TGCGCCAGCAGTGACCAGGGAATGGGCCCGTACAATGAGCAGTTCTTC. As protein: CASSDQGMGPYNEQFF.

The CDR3 loop reads CASSRRWDRLGGQPQHF. CDR3 coding DNA: TGTGCCAGCAGTAGACGATGGGACAGGTTGGGGGGACAGCCCCAGCATTTT. This chain uses TRBV27 with TRBJ1-5; 8 nucleotides match TRBD1. Looked up from germline, CDR1 is MNHEY and CDR2 is SMNVEV (reference sequence). J was trimmed by 7 bases and V by 5 bases; bases with no gene match: 16. The CDR3 has 17 amino acids.

The rearrangement uses TRBV15 and TRBJ2-7; a possible D gene is TRBD2 (5 bases). Between the trimmed V and J ends, which lost 0 bases and 5 bases, there was a span of 14 bases. This CDR3 spans 15 amino acids. Germline CDR1 reads LNHNV; CDR2 reads YYDKDF (reference sequence). The CDR3 nucleotides read TGTGCCACCAGCAGAGATCGGGGTCAGTTCCACGAGCAGTACTTC. Translated, it gives CATSRDRGQFHEQYF.

The chain couples TRBV18 to TRBJ2-5; D not resolved. Germline V CDR1 and CDR2: KGHSH, LQKENI. This CDR3 comprises 13 residues. Trimming took 2 bases from V and 5 from J, leaving 9 bases between them. The CDR3 reads CASSPRIGETQYF. CDR3 DNA: TGTGCCAGCTCACCAAGGATCGGGGAGACCCAGTACTTC.

This chain connects TRBV5-6 to TRBJ2-3; 13 nucleotides line up with TRBD2. The CDR3 contains 16 residues. Germline trimming cut 4 bases from V and 1 base from J; bases unmatched to any gene: 3. Germline lookup yields CDR1 SGHDT and CDR2 YYEEEE. CDR3 in amino acids: CASSETSGRGTDTQYF. CDR3 coding DNA: TGTGCCAGCAGCGAAACTAGCGGGAGGGGCACAGATACGCAGTATTTT.

This chain's CDR3 is CASSTDPSAYNSPLHF. As DNA, the CDR3 is TGTGCCAGTAGTACAGATCCGTCCGCCTATAATTCACCCCTCCACTTT. This chain joins TRBV19 and TRBJ1-6; D unclear. In germline, CDR1 is LNHDA, CDR2 SQIVND (reference sequence). The CDR3 extends over 16 amino acids. Trimming shortened V by 4 bases and J by 2 bases, and 12 bases separated the two germline ends.

The rearrangement uses TRBV7-9 and TRBJ2-2, with D perhaps matching TRBD2 (6 bases). Per germline, CDR1 SEHNR and CDR2 FQNEAQ (reference sequence). The CDR3 is 14 residues long. The germline V and J ends were trimmed by 5 bases and 4 bases, with 11 bases remaining between them. The CDR3 DNA reads TGTGCCAGCAGCCACCGGACTATCACCGGGGAGCTGTTTTTT. Residues: CASSHRTITGELFF.

This chain uses TRBV28 with TRBJ2-1; 10 nucleotides agree with TRBD2. The CDR3 length is 15 residues. Germline values: CDR1 MDHEN, CDR2 SYDVKM. V trimming: 7 bases; J trimming: 5 bases; junction bases outside the gene matches: 8. This chain's CDR3 is CASNLAGDSDNEQFF. CDR3 DNA sequence: TGTGCCAGCAACCTAGCGGGAGATTCTGACAATGAGCAGTTCTTC.

The rearrangement links TRBV6-6 to TRBJ2-2; 11 bases line up with TRBD2. The CDR3 is made up of 15 amino acids. Germline CDR1 reads MNHNY; CDR2 reads SVGAGI (reference sequence). Trimming cost V 4 bases and J 5 bases; bases outside gene matches: 3. DNA of the CDR3: TGTGCCAGCAGTTCGACTAGCGGGGTAACCGGGGAGCTGTTTTTT. It yields the protein CASSSTSGVTGELFF.

The gene calls are TRBV18 and TRBJ2-7; tentative D call: TRBD2 (5 bases). Trimming left V 5 bases short and J 3 bases short, with 11 bases between. Germline CDR1 KGHSH, CDR2 LQKENI. The CDR3 is made up of 13 amino acids. CDR3 region: CASSAEGSYEQYF. CDR3 DNA sequence: TGTGCCAGCTCAGCCGAGGGTAGCTACGAGCAGTACTTC.

The chain employs TRBV5-1 and TRBJ2-5; D is unclear. The CDR3 totals 13 residues. With 0 bases removed from V and 1 base from J, the gap between germline ends came to 4 bases. Germline CDR1 SGHRS, CDR2 YFSETQ. The CDR3 DNA follows: TGCGCCAGCAGCTTGGACTTCCAAGAGACCCAGTACTTC. This encodes CASSLDFQETQYF.

The chain joins TRBV6-5 to TRBJ2-7; TRBD1 is a possible D gene (6 bases). This CDR3 has 14 amino acids. CDR1 is MNHEY, CDR2 SVGAGI, per germline. V lost 4 bases, J lost 4 bases, and 14 bases lay in between. The CDR3 sequence is CASSSRTAPYEQYF. The CDR3 nucleotides are TGTGCCAGCAGTTCGCGGACAGCCCCATACGAGCAGTACTTC.

The rearrangement joins TRBV27 to TRBJ2-1; 14 bases align to TRBD2. Germline V gene sequence: CDR1 MNHEY, CDR2 SMNVEV (reference sequence). The length of the CDR3 is 17 residues. J was trimmed by 8 bases and V by 7 bases; bases with no gene match: 13. Here the CDR3 reads CASIPRGTSGSWDEQFF. The CDR3 DNA reads TGTGCCAGCATTCCGAGGGGGACTAGCGGGAGTTGGGATGAGCAGTTCTTC.

This rearrangement joins TRBV6-5 to TRBJ1-6; TRBD1 matches 10 bases. The CDR3 has 13 amino acids. Germline V lookup: CDR1 MNHEY, CDR2 SVGAGI. Trimming removed 5 bases from V and 11 bases from J; junction bases left unmatched: 3. CDR3 sequence reads: CASSPGQGTPLHF. CDR3 nucleotides: TGTGCCAGCAGTCCGGGACAGGGGACACCCCTCCACTTT.

This chain links TRBV9 with TRBJ2-2, with 7 bases lining up with TRBD1. The CDR3 sequence is 14 residues long. From germline, CDR1 is SGDLS and CDR2 YYNGEE. V shed 2 bases and J 7 bases; nucleotides not matched to a gene: 5. CDR3 bases: TGTGCCAGCAGCGTCCCGGGACAGAACGGGGAGCTGTTTTTT. Encoded protein: CASSVPGQNGELFF.